This TCR beta chain is drawn from a study of Ad26.COV2.S vaccination and SARS-CoV-2 variants. Here immunoSEQ multiplex PCR was the method, and the copy in TCRdb shows in-frame clones only, minus some. The sample lists hundreds of thousands of clones, 75% to 95% seen once, with 10% to 15% in the top ten. Documented treatment: roughly 20 received Ad26.COV2.S at low or high dose, single or two shots; five or six received placebo; per-sample allocation not given. Specimens were obtained on day 63 following the first vaccine or placebo injection. The sequencing here drew on peripheral blood, taken in a trial of Ad26.COV2.S vaccine versus placebo. This TCR derives from a person aged 18-65 years who received the Ad26.COV2.S COVID-19 vaccine or a placebo.

This CDR3 is CASSPSPGTELFF. The CDR3 DNA reads TGTGCCAGCAGTCCATCGCCCGGAACGGAACTGTTTTTT. The chain is built from TRBV6-5 and TRBJ1-4, with D uncertain. Germline V gene data show CDR1 as MNHEY and CDR2 as SVGAGI. This CDR3 region has 13 residues. V was shortened by 5 bases and J by 12 bases, with 16 bases between the two germline ends.